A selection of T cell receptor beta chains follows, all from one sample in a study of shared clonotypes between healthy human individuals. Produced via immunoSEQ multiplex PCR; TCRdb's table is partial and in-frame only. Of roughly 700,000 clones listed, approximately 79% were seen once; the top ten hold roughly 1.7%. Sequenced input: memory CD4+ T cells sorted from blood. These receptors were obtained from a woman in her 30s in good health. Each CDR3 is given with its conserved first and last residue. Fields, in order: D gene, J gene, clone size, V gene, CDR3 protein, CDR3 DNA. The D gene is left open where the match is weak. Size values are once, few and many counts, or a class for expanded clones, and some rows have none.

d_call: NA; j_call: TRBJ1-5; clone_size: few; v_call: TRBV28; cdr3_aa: CASSLLRIQPQHF; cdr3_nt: TGTGCCAGCAGTTTATTGCGGATTCAGCCCCAGCATTTT
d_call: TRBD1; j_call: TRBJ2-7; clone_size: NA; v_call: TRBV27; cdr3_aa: CASSYFGQGRARDEQYF; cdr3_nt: TGTGCCAGCAGTTACTTTGGACAGGGCCGGGCTAGGGACGAGCAGTACTTC
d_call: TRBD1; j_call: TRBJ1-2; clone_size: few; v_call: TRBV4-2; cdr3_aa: CASSARDREIHGYTF; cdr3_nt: TGTGCCAGCAGCGCACGGGACAGGGAAATTCATGGCTACACCTTC
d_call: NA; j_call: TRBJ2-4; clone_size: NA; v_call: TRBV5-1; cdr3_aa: CASSLGDLEAKNIQYF; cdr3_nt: TGCGCCAGCAGCTTGGGGGATCTCGAGGCCAAAAACATTCAGTACTTC
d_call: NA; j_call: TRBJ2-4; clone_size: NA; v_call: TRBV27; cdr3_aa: CASSFSGVLADIQYF; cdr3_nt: TGTGCCAGCAGTTTCAGTGGGGTCCTAGCTGACATTCAGTACTTC
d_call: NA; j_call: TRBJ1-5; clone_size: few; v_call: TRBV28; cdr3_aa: CASSFRRVGDQPQHF; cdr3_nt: TGTGCCAGCAGTTTCAGGAGGGTCGGGGATCAGCCCCAGCATTTT
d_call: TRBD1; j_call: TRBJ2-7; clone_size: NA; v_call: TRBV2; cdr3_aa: CASSDGTGNYEQYF; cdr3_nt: TGTGCCAGCAGTGACGGGACAGGGAATTACGAGCAGTACTTC
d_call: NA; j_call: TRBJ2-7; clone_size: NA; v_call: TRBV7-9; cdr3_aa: CASSNYEQYF; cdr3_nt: TGTGCCAGCAGCAACTACGAGCAGTACTTC
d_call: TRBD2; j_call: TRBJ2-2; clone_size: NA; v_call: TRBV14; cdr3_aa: CASSPLAGSGTGELFF; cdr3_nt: TGTGCCAGCAGCCCGCTAGCGGGATCGGGAACCGGGGAGCTGTTTTTT
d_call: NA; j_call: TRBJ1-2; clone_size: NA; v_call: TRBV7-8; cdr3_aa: CASSNRETENYGYTF; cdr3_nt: TGTGCCAGCAGCAATCGGGAGACAGAGAACTATGGCTACACCTTC
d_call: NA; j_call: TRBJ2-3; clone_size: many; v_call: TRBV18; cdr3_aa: CASSPNPWGAELMDTQYF; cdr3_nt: TGTGCCAGCTCACCCAATCCTTGGGGGGCGGAACTAATGGATACGCAGTATTTT
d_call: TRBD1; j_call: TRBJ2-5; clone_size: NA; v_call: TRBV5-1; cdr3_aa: CASSLTGGTETQYF; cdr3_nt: TGCGCCAGCAGCTTGACAGGGGGCACCGAGACCCAGTACTTC
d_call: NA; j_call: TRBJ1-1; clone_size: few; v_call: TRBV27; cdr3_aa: CASNPTGNTEAFF; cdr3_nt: TGTGCCAGCAACCCGACAGGGAACACTGAAGCTTTCTTT
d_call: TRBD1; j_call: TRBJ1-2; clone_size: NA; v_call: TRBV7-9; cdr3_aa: CASSSPRDRDRDYGYTF; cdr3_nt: TGTGCCAGCAGCTCTCCCCGGGACAGGGACCGAGATTATGGCTACACCTTC
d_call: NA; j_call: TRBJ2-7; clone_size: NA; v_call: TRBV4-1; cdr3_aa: CASSQVARESYEQYF; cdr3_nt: TGCGCCAGCAGCCAAGTTGCCCGGGAATCCTACGAGCAGTACTTC
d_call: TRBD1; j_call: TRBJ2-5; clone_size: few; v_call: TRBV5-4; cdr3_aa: CASSPGTGETATQYF; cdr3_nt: TGTGCCAGCAGCCCCGGGACAGGGGAAACAGCGACCCAGTACTTC
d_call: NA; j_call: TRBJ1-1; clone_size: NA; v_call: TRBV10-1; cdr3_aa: CASSESRRTEAFF; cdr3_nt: TGCGCCAGCAGTGAGTCCCGGCGGACTGAAGCTTTCTTT
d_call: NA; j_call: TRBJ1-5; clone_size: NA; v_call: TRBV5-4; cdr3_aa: CASSLDRSNQPQHF; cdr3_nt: TGTGCCAGCAGCCTAGATAGGAGCAATCAGCCCCAGCATTTT
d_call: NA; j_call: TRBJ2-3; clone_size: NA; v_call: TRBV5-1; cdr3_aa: CASSLGPNPTDTQYF; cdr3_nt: TGCGCCAGCAGCTTGGGCCCTAACCCCACAGATACGCAGTATTTT
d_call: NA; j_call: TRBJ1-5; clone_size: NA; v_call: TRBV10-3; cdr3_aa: CAIGMEGPHQPQHF; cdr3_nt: TGTGCCATCGGGATGGAGGGACCCCATCAGCCCCAGCATTTT
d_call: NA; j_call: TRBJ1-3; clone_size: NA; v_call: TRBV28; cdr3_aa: CASSPPRGVGNTIYF; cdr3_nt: TGTGCCAGCAGTCCACCCCGGGGTGTCGGAAACACCATATATTTT
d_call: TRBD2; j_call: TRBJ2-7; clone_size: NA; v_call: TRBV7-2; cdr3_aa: CASRKSGSSYEQYF; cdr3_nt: TGTGCCAGCAGAAAAAGCGGGAGCTCCTACGAGCAGTACTTC
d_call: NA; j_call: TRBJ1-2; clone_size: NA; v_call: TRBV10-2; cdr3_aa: CASSESREGYTF; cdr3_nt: TGCGCCAGCAGTGAGTCAAGAGAGGGCTACACCTTC
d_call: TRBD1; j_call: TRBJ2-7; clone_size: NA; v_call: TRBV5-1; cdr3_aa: CASSPGGQGAYEQYF; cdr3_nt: TGCGCCAGCAGCCCAGGGGGACAGGGGGCTTACGAGCAGTACTTC
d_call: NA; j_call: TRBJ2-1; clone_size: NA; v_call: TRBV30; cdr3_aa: CAWSVGEVLEQFF; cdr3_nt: TGTGCCTGGAGTGTAGGGGAGGTCCTTGAGCAGTTCTTC
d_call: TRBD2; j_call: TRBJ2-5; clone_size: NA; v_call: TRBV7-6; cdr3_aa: CASSLGGMIAGAQETQYF; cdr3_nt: TGTGCCAGCAGCTTAGGGGGTATGATAGCGGGAGCACAAGAGACCCAGTACTTC
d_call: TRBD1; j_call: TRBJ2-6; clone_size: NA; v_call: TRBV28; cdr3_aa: CASSSRGHGANVLTF; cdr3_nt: TGTGCCAGCAGTTCAAGGGGGCACGGGGCCAACGTCCTGACTTTC
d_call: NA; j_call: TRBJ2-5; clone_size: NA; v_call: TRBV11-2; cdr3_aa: CASSTGWGRGMEETQYF; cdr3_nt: TGTGCCAGCAGCACCGGCTGGGGCAGGGGAATGGAGGAGACCCAGTACTTC
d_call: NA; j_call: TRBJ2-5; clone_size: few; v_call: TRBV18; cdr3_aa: CASSFQETQYF; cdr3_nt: TGTGCCAGCTCGTTTCAAGAGACCCAGTACTTC
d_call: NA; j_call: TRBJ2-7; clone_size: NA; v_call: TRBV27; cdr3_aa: CASSKVPGPYEQYF; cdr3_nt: TGTGCCAGCAGTAAAGTCCCTGGGCCCTACGAGCAGTACTTC
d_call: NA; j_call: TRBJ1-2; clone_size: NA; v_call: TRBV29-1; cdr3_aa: CSVGPEAGYTF; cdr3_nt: TGCAGCGTTGGTCCTGAGGCTGGCTACACCTTC
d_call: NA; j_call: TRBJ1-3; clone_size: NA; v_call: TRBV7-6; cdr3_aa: CASTGRSGPRTPTSGNTIYF; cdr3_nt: TGTGCCAGCACCGGACGGTCGGGACCGAGAACCCCAACATCTGGAAACACCATATATTTT
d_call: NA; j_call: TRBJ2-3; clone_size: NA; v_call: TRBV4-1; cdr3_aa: CASSQGGRPTDTQYF; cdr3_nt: TGCGCCAGCAGCCAAGGGGGGAGGCCCACAGATACGCAGTATTTT
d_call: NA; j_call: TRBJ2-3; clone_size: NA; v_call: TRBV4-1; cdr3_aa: CASSTTSLDSTDTQYF; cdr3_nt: TGCGCCAGCAGCACAACTAGTCTAGACTCCACAGATACGCAGTATTTT
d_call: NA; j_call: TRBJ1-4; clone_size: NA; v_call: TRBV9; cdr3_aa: CASSVGRSDEKLFF; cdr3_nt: TGTGCCAGCAGCGTTGGCCGGAGCGATGAAAAACTGTTTTTT
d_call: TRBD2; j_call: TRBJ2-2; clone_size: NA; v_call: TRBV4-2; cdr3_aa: CASSQDAGEGTGELFF; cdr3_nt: TGTGCCAGCAGCCAAGATGCGGGGGAGGGCACCGGGGAGCTGTTTTTT